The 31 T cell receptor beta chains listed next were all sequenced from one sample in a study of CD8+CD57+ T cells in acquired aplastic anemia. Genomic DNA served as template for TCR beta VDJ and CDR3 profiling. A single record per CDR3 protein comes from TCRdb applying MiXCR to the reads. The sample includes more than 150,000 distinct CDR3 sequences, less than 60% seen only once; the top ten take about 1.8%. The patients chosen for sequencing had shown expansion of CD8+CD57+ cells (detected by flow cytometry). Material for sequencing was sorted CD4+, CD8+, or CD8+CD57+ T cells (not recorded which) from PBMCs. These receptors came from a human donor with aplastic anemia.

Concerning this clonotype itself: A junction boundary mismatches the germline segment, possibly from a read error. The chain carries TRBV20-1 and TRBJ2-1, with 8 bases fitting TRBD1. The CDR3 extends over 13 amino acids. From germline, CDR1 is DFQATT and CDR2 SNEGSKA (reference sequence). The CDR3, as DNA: TGCAGTGCGAGAGGGACAGGCGACAATGAGCAGTTCTTC. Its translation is CSARGTGDNEQFF.

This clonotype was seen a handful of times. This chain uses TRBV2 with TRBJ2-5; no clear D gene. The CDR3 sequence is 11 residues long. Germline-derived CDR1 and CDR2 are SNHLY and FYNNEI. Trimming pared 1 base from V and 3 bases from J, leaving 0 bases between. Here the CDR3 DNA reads TGTGCCAGCAGTGAAGAAGAGACCCAGTACTTC. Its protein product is CASSEEETQYF.

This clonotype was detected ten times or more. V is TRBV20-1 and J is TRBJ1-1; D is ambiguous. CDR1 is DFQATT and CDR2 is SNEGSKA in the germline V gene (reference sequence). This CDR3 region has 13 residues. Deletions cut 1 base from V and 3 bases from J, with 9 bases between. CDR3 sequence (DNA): TGCAGTGCTAGAGTTCCAGGATACACTGAAGCTTTCTTT. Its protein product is CSARVPGYTEAFF.

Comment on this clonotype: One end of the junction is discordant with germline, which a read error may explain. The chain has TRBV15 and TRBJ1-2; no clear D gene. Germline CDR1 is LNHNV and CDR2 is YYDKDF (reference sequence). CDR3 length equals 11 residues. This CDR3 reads CATSRDREQSF. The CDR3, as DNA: TGTGCCACCAGCAGAGATCGCGAACAGAGCTTC.

The CDR3 DNA follows: TGTGCCAGCTCACCACCGTGGCTCCCGGGTGAAGCTTTCTTT. Translating gives CASSPPWLPGEAFF. The rearrangement joins TRBV18 to TRBJ1-1; D is ambiguous. This CDR3 region has 14 residues. Trimming removed 0 bases from V and 7 bases from J, with 12 bases in between. In germline, CDR1 is KGHSH, CDR2 LQKENI.

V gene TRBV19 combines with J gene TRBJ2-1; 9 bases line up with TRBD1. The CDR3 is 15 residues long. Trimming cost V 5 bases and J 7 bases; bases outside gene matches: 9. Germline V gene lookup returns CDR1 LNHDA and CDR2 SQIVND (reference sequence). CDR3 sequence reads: CASSEGQGASNEQFF. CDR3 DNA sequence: TGTGCCAGTAGTGAGGGACAGGGAGCTTCGAATGAGCAGTTCTTC.

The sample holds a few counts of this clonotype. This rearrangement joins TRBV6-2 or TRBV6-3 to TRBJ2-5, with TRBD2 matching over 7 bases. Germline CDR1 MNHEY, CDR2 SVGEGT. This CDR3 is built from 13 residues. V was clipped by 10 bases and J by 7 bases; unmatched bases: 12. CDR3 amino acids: CAISGAPSGTQYF. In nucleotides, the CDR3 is TGTGCCATAAGCGGGGCCCCTTCCGGGACCCAGTACTTC.

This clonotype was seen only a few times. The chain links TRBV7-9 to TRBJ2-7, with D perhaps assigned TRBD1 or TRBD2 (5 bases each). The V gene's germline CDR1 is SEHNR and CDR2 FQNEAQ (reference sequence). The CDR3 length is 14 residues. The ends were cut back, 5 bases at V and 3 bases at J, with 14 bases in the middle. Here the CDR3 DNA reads TGTGCCAGCAGCCCGGTTGTGGGGGACTACGAGCAGTACTTC. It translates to CASSPVVGDYEQYF.

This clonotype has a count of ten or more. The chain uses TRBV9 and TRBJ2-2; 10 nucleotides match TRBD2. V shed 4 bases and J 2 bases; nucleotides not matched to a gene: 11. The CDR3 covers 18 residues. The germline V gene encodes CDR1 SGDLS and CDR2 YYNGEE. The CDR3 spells CASSLGLAPVGNTGELFF. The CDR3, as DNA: TGTGCCAGCAGCTTGGGACTAGCGCCGGTCGGCAACACCGGGGAGCTGTTTTTT.

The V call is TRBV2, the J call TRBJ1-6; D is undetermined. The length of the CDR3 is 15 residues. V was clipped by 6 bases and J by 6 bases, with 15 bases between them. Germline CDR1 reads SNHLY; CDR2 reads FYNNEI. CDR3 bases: TGTGCCAGCAGAATTACCTATGACGGTAATTCACCCCTCCACTTT. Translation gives CASRITYDGNSPLHF. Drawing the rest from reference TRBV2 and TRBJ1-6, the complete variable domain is EPEVTQTPSHQVTQMGQEVILRCVPISNHLYFYWYRQILGQKVEFLVSFYNNEISEKSEIFDDQFSVERPDGSNFTLKIRSTKLEDSAMYFCASRITYDGNSPLHFGNGTRLTVT.

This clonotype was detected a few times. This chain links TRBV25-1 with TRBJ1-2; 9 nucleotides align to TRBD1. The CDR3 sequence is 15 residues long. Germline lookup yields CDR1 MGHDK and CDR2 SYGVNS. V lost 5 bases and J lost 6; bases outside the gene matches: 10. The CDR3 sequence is CASSYTGTGPNGYTF. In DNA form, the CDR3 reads TGTGCCAGCAGTTACACCGGGACAGGGCCGAATGGCTACACCTTC.

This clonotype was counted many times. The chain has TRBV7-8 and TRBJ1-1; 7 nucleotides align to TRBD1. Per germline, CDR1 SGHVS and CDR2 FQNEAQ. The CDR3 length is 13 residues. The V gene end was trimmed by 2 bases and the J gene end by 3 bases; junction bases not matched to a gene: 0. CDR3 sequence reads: CASSLQGDTEAFF. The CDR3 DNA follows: TGTGCCAGCAGCTTACAGGGGGACACTGAAGCTTTCTTT.

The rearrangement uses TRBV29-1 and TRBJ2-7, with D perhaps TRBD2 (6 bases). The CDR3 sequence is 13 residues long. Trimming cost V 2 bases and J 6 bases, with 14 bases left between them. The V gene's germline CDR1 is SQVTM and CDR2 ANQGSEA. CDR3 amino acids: CSVEFGLSGEQYF. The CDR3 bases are TGCAGCGTTGAATTCGGACTAAGCGGCGAGCAGTACTTC.

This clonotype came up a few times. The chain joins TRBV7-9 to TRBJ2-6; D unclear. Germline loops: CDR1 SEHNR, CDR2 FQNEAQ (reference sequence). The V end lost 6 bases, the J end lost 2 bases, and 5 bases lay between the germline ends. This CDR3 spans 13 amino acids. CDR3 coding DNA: TGTGCCAGCAGTCTAACTGGGGCCAACGTCCTGACTTTC. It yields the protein CASSLTGANVLTF. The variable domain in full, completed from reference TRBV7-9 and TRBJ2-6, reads DTGVSQNPRHKITKRGQNVTFRCDPISEHNRLYWYRQTLGQGPEFLTYFQNEAQLEKSRLLSDRFSAERPKGSFSTLEIQRTEQGDSAMYLCASSLTGANVLTFGAGSRLTVL.

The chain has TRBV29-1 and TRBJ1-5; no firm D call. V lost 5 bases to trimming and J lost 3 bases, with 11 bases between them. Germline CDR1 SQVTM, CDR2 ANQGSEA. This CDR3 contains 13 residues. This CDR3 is CSVLAGFNQPQHF. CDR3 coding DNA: TGCAGCGTTCTTGCGGGTTTCAATCAGCCCCAGCATTTT.

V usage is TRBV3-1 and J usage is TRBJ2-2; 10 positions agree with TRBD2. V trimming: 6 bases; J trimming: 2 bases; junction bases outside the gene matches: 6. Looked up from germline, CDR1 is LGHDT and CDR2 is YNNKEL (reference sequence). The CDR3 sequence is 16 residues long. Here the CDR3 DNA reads TGTGCCAGCAGAGAAAGCGGGGGGGCAAACACCGGGGAGCTGTTTTTT. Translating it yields CASRESGGANTGELFF. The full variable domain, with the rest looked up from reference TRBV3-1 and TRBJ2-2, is DTAVSQTPKYLVTQMGNDKSIKCEQNLGHDTMYWYKQDSKKFLKIMFSYNNKELIINETVPNRFSPKSPDKAHLNLHINSLELGDSAVYFCASRESGGANTGELFFGEGSRLTVL.

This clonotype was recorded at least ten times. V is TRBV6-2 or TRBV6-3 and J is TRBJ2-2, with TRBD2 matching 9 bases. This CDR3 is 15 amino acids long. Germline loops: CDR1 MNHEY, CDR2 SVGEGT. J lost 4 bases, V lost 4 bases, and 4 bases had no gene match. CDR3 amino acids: CASSSAGLATGELFF. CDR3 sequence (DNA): TGTGCCAGCAGTTCCGCGGGACTAGCCACCGGGGAGCTGTTTTTT.

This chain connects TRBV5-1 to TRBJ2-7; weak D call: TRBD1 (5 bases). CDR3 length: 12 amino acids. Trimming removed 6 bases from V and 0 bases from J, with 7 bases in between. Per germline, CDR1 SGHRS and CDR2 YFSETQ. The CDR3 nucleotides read TGCGCCAGCAATGGGGCCTCCTACGAGCAGTACTTC. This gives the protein CASNGASYEQYF.

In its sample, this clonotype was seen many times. This CDR3 reads CASSSRRDYEQYF. The CDR3 DNA follows: TGTGCCAGCAGTAGCCGCAGGGACTACGAGCAGTACTTC. The rearrangement uses TRBV6-2 or TRBV6-3 and TRBJ2-7; weak D call: TRBD1 (5 bases). CDR1 is MNHEY, CDR2 SVGEGT, per germline. Trimming stripped 5 bases from V and 3 bases from J, with 11 bases between. CDR3 length: 13 amino acids.

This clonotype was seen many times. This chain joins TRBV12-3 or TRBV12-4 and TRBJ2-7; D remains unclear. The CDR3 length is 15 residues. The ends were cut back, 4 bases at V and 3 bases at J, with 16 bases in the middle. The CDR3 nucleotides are TGTGCCAGCAGTTCCGGACCAGACCTCTACTACGAGCAGTACTTC. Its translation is CASSSGPDLYYEQYF.

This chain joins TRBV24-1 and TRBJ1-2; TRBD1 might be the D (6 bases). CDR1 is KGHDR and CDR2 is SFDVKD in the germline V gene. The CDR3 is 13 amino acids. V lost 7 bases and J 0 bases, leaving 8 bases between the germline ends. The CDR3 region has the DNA TGTGCCACCAGAGAGGGGGCTAACTATGGCTACACCTTC. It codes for CATREGANYGYTF.

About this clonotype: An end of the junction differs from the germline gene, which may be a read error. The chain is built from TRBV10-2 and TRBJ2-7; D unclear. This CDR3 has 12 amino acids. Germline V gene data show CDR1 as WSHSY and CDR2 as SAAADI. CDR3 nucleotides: TGTGCCAGCAGTGTTCCCGCCTACGAGCAGTACTTC. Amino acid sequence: CASSVPAYEQYF.

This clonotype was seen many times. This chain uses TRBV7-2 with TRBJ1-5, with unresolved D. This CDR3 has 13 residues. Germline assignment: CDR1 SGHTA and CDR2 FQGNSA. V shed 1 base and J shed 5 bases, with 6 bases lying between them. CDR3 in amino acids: CASSLGEDQPQHF. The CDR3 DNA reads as TGTGCCAGCAGCTTAGGGGAGGATCAGCCCCAGCATTTT.

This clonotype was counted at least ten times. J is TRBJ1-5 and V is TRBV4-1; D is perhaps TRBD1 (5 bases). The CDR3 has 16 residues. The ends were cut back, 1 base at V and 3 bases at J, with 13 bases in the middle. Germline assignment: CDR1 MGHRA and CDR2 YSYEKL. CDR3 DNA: TGCGCCAGCAGCCAAGGTTCGCTCAGGGACAATCAGCCCCAGCATTTT. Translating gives CASSQGSLRDNQPQHF.

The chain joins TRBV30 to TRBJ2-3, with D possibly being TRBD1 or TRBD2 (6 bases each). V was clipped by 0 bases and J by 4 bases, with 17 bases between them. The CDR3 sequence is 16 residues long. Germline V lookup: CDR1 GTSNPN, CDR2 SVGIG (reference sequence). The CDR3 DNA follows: TGTGCCTGGAGTGTACGGGGGTCAGGGGTCGCAGATACGCAGTATTTT. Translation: CAWSVRGSGVADTQYF.

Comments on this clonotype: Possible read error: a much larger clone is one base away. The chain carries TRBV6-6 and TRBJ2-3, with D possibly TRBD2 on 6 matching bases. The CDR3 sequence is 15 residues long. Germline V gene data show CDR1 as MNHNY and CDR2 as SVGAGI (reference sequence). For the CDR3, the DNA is TGTGGCAGCAGTTACGGCGGGGTAGGCACAGATACGCAGTATTTT. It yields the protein CGSSYGGVGTDTQYF.

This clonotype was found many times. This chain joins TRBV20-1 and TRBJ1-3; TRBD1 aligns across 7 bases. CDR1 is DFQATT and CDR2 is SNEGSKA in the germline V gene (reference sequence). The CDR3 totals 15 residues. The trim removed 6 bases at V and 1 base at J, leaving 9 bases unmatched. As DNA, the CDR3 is TGCAGTGCACCCTTGGGGGGACAGTCTGGAAACACCATATATTTT. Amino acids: CSAPLGGQSGNTIYF.

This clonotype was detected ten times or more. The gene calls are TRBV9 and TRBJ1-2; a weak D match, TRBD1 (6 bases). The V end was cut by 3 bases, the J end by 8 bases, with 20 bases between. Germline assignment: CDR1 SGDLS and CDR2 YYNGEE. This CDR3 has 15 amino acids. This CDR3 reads CASSEAPVRGQGYTF. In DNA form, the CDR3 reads TGTGCCAGCAGCGAGGCCCCAGTCCGGGGGCAGGGCTACACCTTC.

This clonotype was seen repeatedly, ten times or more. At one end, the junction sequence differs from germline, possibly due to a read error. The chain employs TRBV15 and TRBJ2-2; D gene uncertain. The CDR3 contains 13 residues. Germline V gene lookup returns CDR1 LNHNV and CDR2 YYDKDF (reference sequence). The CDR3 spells CATSGDPTGELFF. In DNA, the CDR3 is TGTGCCACCAGCGGAGACCCAACCGGGGAGCTGTTTTTT.

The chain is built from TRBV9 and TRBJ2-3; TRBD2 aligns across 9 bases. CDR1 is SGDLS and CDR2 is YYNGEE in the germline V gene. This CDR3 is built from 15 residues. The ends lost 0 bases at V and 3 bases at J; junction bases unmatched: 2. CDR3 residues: CASSVGGGATDTQYF. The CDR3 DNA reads TGTGCCAGCAGCGTAGGCGGGGGGGCAACAGATACGCAGTATTTT.

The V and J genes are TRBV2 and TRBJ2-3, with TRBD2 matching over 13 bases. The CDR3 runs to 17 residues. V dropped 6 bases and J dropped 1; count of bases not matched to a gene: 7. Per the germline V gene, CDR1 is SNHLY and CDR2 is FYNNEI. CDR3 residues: CASRPFTSGRGTDTQYF. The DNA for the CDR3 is TGTGCCAGCAGGCCTTTCACTAGCGGGAGGGGCACAGATACGCAGTATTTT.